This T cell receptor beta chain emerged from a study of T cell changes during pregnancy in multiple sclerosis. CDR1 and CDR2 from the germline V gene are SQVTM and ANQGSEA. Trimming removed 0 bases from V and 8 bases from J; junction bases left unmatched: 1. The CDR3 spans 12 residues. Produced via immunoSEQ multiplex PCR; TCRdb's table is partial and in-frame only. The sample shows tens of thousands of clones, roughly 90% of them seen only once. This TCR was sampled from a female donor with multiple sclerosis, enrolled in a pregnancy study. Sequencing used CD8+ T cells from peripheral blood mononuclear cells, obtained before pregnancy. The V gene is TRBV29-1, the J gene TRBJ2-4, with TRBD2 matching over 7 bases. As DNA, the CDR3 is TGCAGCGTTGAAGAGGGAGGGGACATTCAGTACTTC. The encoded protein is CSVEEGGDIQYF.